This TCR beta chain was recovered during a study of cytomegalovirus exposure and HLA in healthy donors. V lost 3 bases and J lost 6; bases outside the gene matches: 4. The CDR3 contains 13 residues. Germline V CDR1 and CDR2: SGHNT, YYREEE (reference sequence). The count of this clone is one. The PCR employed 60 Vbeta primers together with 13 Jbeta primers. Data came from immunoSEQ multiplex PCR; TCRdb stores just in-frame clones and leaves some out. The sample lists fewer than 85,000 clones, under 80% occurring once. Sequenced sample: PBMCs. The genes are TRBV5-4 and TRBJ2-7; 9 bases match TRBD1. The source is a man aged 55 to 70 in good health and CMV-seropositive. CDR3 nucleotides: TGTGCCAGCAGCTCCGGGACAGGGCCCGAGCAGTACTTC. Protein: CASSSGTGPEQYF.